This T cell receptor beta chain was observed in a study of shared clonotypes between healthy human individuals. Across the whole study: Sampling drew on donors who were two women and a few men aged 18 to 49. Findings of the study overall: Generally, naive subsets came out with larger estimated richness than memory subsets.

With respect to this clone: No antigen is known for it.

Terminally differentiated effector memory CD45RA+ cells were left out of the naive CD8 fraction, which was CD45RO-negative and positively selected for CCR7. Investigators spread the genomic DNA of each subset evenly over several immunoSEQ plates. In the original analysis: From ImmunoSEQ came sequences covering only the junction and carrying no quality scores, so filtering differed. Libraries were prepared by immunoSEQ multiplex PCR; TCRdb keeps only in-frame clonotypes and omits some of them. V, J and clone size are taken as reported in that table, and D and trimming were inferred from the DNA itself. Of around 2,000,000 clones listed, approximately 94% are singletons. The CDR3 length is 13 residues. CDR1 and CDR2 from the germline V gene are SGHDT and YYEEEE. Trimming cost V 0 bases and J 6 bases, with 10 bases left between them.

The sample was naive CD8+ T cells sorted from blood. The chain couples TRBV5-6 to TRBJ2-7, with D uncertain. The clonotype originates from a man younger than 35 in good health. The CDR3 loop is CASSLASFLEQYF. The CDR3 bases are TGTGCCAGCAGCTTGGCTTCCTTCCTCGAGCAGTACTTC.